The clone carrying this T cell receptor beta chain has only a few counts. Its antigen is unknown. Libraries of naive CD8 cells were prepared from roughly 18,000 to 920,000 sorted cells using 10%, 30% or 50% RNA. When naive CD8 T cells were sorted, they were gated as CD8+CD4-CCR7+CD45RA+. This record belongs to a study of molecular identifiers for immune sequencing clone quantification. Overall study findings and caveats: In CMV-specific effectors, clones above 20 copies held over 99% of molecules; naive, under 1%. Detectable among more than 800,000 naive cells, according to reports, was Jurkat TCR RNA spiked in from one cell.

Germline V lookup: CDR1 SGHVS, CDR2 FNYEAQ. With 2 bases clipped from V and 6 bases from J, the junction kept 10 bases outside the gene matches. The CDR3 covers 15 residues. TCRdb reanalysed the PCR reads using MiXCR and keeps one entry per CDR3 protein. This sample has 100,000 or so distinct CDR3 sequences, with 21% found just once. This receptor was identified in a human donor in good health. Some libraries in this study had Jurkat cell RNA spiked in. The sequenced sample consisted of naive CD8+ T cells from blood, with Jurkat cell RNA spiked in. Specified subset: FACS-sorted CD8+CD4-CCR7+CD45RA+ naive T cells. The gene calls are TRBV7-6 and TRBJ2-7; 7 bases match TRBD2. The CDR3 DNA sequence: TGTGCCAGCAGCTTATATCAACGGGAGGATCGCGAGCAGTACTTC. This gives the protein CASSLYQREDREQYF.